Listed here is a single TCR beta chain. The data were obtained in a study of blood T cell repertoires in COVID-19. As handled by the study authors: Cell counts per sample came from amplifying reference gene primers. The table came from immunoSEQ multiplex PCR; TCRdb's copy has only in-frame clones and leaves some out. The DNA gave D and trimming, while V, J and clone size come from that table. The sample yields about 46,000 clones, around 83% seen once. V was trimmed by 7 bases and J by 0 bases, leaving 7 bases between them. Per the germline V gene, CDR1 is SNHLY and CDR2 is FYNNEI. This CDR3 is built from 14 residues. Participants were placed into cohorts based on the clinical history they reported.

This TCR was recovered from a woman aged 50 to 60 who had recovered from COVID-19. Sample: PBMCs or T cells enriched from blood (not recorded which). The V gene is TRBV2, the J gene TRBJ1-6, with D possibly being TRBD1 (6 bases). This CDR3 reads CASKDSSYNSPLHF. CDR3 in DNA: TGTGCCAGCAAGGACAGCTCCTATAATTCACCCCTCCACTTT.